This TCR beta chain was retrieved from a study of T cell responses to AZD1222 COVID-19 vaccine. Germline V gives CDR1 SGHTA, CDR2 FQGTGA. V was trimmed by 5 bases and J by 3 bases, leaving 8 bases between them. The CDR3 runs to 12 residues. TCRdb keeps only in-frame clones here, not all; method: immunoSEQ multiplex PCR. The sample lists 86,000 or so clones, about 86% occurring once. This clone was seen just once. The origin of this receptor is an adult who received the AZD1222 COVID-19 vaccine. Sequencing used peripheral blood, obtained 28 days after the second AZD1222 dose. This rearrangement joins TRBV7-3 to TRBJ2-7; D is undetermined. This chain's CDR3 is CASSPRNYEQYF. DNA of the CDR3: TGTGCCAGCAGCCCCCGCAACTACGAGCAGTACTTC.